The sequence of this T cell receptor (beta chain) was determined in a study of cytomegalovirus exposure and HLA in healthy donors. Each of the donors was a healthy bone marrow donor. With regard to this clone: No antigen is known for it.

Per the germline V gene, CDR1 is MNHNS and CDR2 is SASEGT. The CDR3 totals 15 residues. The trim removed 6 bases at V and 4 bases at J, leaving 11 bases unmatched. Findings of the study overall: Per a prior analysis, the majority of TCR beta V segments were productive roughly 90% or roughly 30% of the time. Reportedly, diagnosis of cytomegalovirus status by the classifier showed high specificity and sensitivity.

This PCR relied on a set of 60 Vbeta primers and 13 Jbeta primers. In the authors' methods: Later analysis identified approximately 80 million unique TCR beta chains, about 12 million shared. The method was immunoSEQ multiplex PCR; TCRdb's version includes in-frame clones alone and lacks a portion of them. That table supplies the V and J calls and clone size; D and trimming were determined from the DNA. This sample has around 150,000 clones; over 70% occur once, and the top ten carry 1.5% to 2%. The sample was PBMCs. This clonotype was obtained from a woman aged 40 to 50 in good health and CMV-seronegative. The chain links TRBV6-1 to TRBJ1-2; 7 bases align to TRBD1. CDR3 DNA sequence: TGTGCCAGCAGGGGGGGACAGCTAAAAGGCTATGGCTACACCTTC. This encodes CASRGGQLKGYGYTF.